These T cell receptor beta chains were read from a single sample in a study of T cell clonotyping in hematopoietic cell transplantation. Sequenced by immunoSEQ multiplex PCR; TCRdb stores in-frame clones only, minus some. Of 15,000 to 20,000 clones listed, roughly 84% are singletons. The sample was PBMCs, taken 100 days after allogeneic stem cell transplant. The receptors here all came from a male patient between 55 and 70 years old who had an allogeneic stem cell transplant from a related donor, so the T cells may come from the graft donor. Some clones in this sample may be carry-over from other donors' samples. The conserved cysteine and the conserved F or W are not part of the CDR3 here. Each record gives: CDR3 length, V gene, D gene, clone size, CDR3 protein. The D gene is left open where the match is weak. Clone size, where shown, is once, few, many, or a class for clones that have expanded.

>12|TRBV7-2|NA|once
ASRRGATTGELF
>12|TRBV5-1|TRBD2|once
ASSLAAGDNEQF
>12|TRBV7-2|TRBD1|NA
ASSPGQASSKQY
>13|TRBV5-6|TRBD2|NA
ASSSIFSGGDEQY
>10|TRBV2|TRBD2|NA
ASRLAGEEQY
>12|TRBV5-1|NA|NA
ASSMEAGGYGYT
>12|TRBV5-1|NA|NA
ASSSTGFWTEAF
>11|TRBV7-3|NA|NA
ASSPSGDTEAF
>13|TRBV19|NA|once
ASSEDTSSGNTIY
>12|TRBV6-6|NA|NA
ASSYAGGETEAF